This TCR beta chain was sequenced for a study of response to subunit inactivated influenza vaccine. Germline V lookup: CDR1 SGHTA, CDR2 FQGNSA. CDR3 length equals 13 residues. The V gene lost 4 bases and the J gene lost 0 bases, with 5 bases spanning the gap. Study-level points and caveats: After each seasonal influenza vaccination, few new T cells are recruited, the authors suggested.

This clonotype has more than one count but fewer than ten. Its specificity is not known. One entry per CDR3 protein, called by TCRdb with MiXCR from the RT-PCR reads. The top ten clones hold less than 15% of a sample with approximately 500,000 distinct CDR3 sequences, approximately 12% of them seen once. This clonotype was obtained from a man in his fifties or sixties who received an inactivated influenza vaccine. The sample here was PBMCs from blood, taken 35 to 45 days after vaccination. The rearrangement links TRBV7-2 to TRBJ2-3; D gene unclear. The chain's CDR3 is CASSSLSTDTQYF. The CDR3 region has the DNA TGTGCCAGCAGCTCCCTCAGCACAGATACGCAGTATTTT.